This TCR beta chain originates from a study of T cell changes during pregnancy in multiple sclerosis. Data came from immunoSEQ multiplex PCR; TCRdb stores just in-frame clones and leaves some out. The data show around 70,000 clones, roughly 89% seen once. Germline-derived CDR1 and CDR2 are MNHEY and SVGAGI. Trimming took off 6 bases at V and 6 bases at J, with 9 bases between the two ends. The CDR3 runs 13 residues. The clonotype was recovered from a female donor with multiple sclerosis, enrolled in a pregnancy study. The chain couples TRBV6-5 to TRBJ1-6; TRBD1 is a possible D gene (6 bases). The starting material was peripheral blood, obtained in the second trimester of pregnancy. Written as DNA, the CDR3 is TGTGCCAGCAGCGACAGGTTTAATTCACCCCTCCACTTT. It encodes CASSDRFNSPLHF.